This section outlines one T cell receptor beta chain sequence together with its context. This clonotype was observed at least ten times. The antigen it binds to is not known. Base qualities are not at hand, and no much larger clone is one base apart. The TCR beta CDR3 regions were amplified from RNA transcripts. The first round of RT-PCR for the TCR CDR3 was performed with the HTBI primer set and the Qiagen OneStep RT-PCR kit. Libraries were constructed in a second round of multiplex PCR, after which size selection and purification were performed. Libraries were sequenced paired-end with 100 bp reads on an Illumina HiSeq2000. The study's own analysis went as follows. SOAPnuke was used to process the raw data, throwing out any read that contained adapters or uncalled bases, had a mean Phred below 15, or lacked an exact constant-primer or identifier match. COPE v1.2.5 was used to merge the high-quality paired reads, and each unique nucleotide sequence was defined as a clonotype. MiTCR v1.1 was used to align the clonotypes against IMGT TRBV, TRBD and TRBJ reference segments. Analysis was restricted to V-J combinations with a frequency above 0.0001, which covered 98% to 99.2% of repertoires. A TCS score was defined as the ratio of F50 (clonal expansion) to E x V (chaos), with BLOSUM62-based TCRdist applied between CDR3 peptides within each V-J. Welch's t-statistics and random forest reduced around 550 V-J features to 10 to 15, which were used in a naive Bayes classifier (R e1071). The similarity between thyroid and blood repertoires was quantified using the Morisita-Horn index. TCRdb passed the public sequencing reads through fastp at Q25 and MiXCR, retaining productive beta sequences. For every CDR3 protein sequence, its rows merge into one entry that carries the most common genes and DNA. V and J calls and clone size were set by TCRdb, not the authors. The sample table holds about 98,000 distinct CDR3 sequences, of which approximately 40% were seen once. Roughly 10% of the sample is held by the ten biggest clonotypes.

The data are from a study of T cells in Graves' hyperthyroidism and ophthalmopathy (dated by TCRdb to about 2019). Regarding the study in general: TCR V-J signatures able to tell the groups apart were searched for in a discovery cohort of some 100 patients, of whom 40 to 45 had Graves' ophthalmopathy and more than 55 had stable Graves' hyperthyroidism. Whether ophthalmopathy could be predicted prospectively was tested in an independent validation cohort made up of about 20 hyperthyroidism patients plus 17 patients who later progressed to ophthalmopathy. The 100 discovery patients were randomly divided into training and test sets at a 7:3 ratio. In over five Graves' hyperthyroidism patients, the study also compared T-cell repertoires from thyroid tissue with T-cell repertoires from blood. Following sampling, methimazole starting at 30 mg daily was given to hyperthyroidism patients, and high-dose intravenous methylprednisolone was given to ophthalmopathy patients. According to the paper, TCR Vbeta CDR3 sequencing was carried out on 135 peripheral blood samples, which came from fewer than 50 ophthalmopathy, around 75 hyperthyroidism and about 17 progressor patients. Beyond this particular receptor, the publication reports: In validation, the model predicted progression to ophthalmopathy with roughly 70% sensitivity and roughly 72% specificity, a median of 6.5 months before onset. Blood samples also contained most of the expanded thyroid clonotypes (frequency above 0.001), which suggests that blood repertoires may reflect thyroid immune responses. In cross-validation, a model built on a 13 V-J signature told ophthalmopathy apart from stable hyperthyroidism with under 90% sensitivity and around 83% specificity, and in testing the same model reached 80%/75%. Sample size was not statistically predetermined, and investigators were not blinded to group allocation.

Trimming removed 3 bases from V and 4 bases from J, leaving 7 bases between the germline ends. The CDR3, cysteine through phenylalanine, is 13 amino acids long. CDR3 DNA is the only sequence kept; it has 39 bases, read in frame from the first base. Stable Graves' hyperthyroidism was defined as the absence of progression to ophthalmopathy over 18 months of follow-up. Hyperthyroidism patients were newly diagnosed, with disease duration under 2 months, and aged 18 to 65 years. Patients with uncontrolled infections, other autoimmune diseases, pregnancy or lactation were excluded. Clinical symptoms, serum thyroxine and TRAb, thyroid ultrasound, and orbital computed tomography formed the basis for the diagnoses. Total RNA was extracted with Trizol reagent, and quality was checked on an Agilent 2100 Bioanalyzer.

The TCR was taken from a woman aged 25 to 39 with Graves' hyperthyroidism. The chain couples TRBV12-3 or TRBV12-4 to TRBJ1-5; TRBD1 could be the D gene, as 5 bases match. Sample: peripheral blood or thyroid tissue (not recorded which). The DNA reads TGTGCCAGCAGTTTTGGGGGTAATCAGCCCCAGCATTTT. Its amino acids are CASSFGGNQPQHF.